The entry below gives a single T cell receptor (beta chain) sequence along with its context. The data were obtained in a study of shared T cell receptors in the human thymus. The data were produced by immunoSEQ multiplex PCR, yet TCRdb's version contains in-frame clones alone and is incomplete. This table has 700,000 to 750,000 clones, approximately 83% appearing once. Germline CDR1 reads SGHAT; CDR2 reads FQNNGV. V shed 8 bases and J 0 bases; nucleotides not matched to a gene: 9. This CDR3 spans 15 amino acids. This sample also appeared in a second study, on human thymus T cells.

The chain couples TRBV11-2 to TRBJ1-1; TRBD1 matches 7 bases. The sequenced sample consisted of thymocytes. This TCR derives from a girl less than two years old with a congenital heart defect. Written as DNA, the CDR3 is TGTGCCAGCTGCCTAAACAGGGGCATGAACACTGAAGCTTTCTTT. Translated, it gives CASCLNRGMNTEAFF.